The 18 T cell receptor beta chains in this list originate from one sample, sequenced in a study of regulatory T cells in long-lasting Graves disease. Arm-PCR of CDR3 regions and iRepertoire HTBI primers were the basis on which TCR beta libraries were built. TCRdb ran MiXCR on the multiplex PCR reads and lists one entry per CDR3 protein. The top ten clones hold roughly 40% of a sample with hundreds of thousands of distinct CDR3 sequences, about 32% of them seen once. This sample's time point: persistent/refractory GD, antithyroid drugs over 5 years with positive TRAb. RNA extracted from PBMCs served as the sequencing template. The specimen comprised peripheral blood mononuclear cells (PBMCs), sampled when the disease was refractory, from a patient treated with antithyroid drugs. The receptors were gathered from a female donor with Graves disease.

The genes are TRBV3-1 and TRBJ2-5; D might be TRBD2 (6 bases). V gave up 1 base and J gave up 0 bases, with 9 bases separating them. The CDR3 spans 15 residues. Germline V gene lookup returns CDR1 LGHDT and CDR2 YNNKEL (reference sequence). The CDR3 bases are TGTGCCAGCAGCCAAGCTCGGGACTACCAAGAGACCCAGTACTTC. It specifies CASSQARDYQETQYF.

This clonotype occurred a few times. The chain is built from TRBV7-9 and TRBJ1-2, with TRBD1 matching over 7 bases. CDR1 is SEHNR and CDR2 is FQNEAQ in the germline V gene (reference sequence). Trimming at V came to 5 bases and at J to 3 bases, leaving 9 bases not matched to a gene. The CDR3 is made up of 15 amino acids. The CDR3 DNA reads as TGTGCCAGCAGCATAATGGCGGGGACAGACTATGGCTACACCTTC. Translating it yields CASSIMAGTDYGYTF.

This clonotype has just a few counts. The CDR3 region has the DNA TGTGCCAGCAGTGCCACCTCAGCGGGATCCTACGAGCAGTACTTC. It codes for CASSATSAGSYEQYF. This chain connects TRBV27 to TRBJ2-7; 7 bases align to TRBD2. Germline CDR1 reads MNHEY; CDR2 reads SMNVEV (reference sequence). This CDR3 region has 15 residues. V lost 5 bases and J lost 1; bases outside the gene matches: 8.

The chain joins TRBV6-1 to TRBJ1-6, with no clear D. There are 15 residues in the CDR3. Germline loops: CDR1 MNHNS, CDR2 SASEGT. The V and J ends lost 6 bases and 0 bases respectively, with 9 bases between them. The CDR3 nucleotides are TGTGCCAGCAGGAACCCGAGCTCCTATAATTCACCCCTCCACTTT. Translated, it gives CASRNPSSYNSPLHF.

Many counts were recorded for this clonotype. This chain connects TRBV12-3 or TRBV12-4 to TRBJ2-7; D remains unclear. This CDR3 comprises 17 residues. Between the trimmed V and J ends, which lost 7 bases and 2 bases, there was a span of 24 bases. This CDR3 reads CASNSTGPPAQAYEQYF. DNA for the CDR3: TGTGCCAGCAATAGTACCGGGCCCCCCGCCCAGGCCTACGAGCAGTACTTC.

This clonotype occurred a few times. CDR3 DNA: TGTGCCAGCAGCTTAGAGCCCACAGCTAATTCACCCCTCCACTTT. Amino acid sequence: CASSLEPTANSPLHF. The J gene is TRBJ1-6, the V gene TRBV11-2; D not resolved. V was pared by 0 bases and J by 6 bases, with 9 bases between. CDR3 length: 15 amino acids. CDR1 is SGHAT, CDR2 FQNNGV, per germline. Full variable domain (outside the CDR3, taken from reference TRBV11-2 and TRBJ1-6): EAGVAQSPRYKIIEKRQSVAFWCNPISGHATLYWYQQILGQGPKLLIQFQNNGVVDDSQLPKDRFSAERLKGVDSTLKIQPAKLEDSAVYLCASSLEPTANSPLHFGNGTRLTVT.

J is TRBJ2-3 and V is TRBV28; no clear D. The CDR3 consists of 12 residues. Germline CDR1 is MDHEN and CDR2 is SYDVKM. The V end lost 3 bases, the J end lost 8 bases, and 9 bases lay between the germline ends. The CDR3 bases are TGTGCCAGCAGTTTTTATGGTGGTACGCAGTATTTT. It specifies CASSFYGGTQYF.

This chain links TRBV13 with TRBJ2-2; D gene unclear. Trimming shortened V by 6 bases and J by 6 bases, and 5 bases separated the two germline ends. The CDR3 length is 11 residues. Germline V gives CDR1 PRHDT, CDR2 FYEKMQ (reference sequence). CDR3 DNA: TGTGCCAGCAGGAGATCCGGGGAGCTGTTTTTT. Translating it yields CASRRSGELFF.

The genes are TRBV11-2 and TRBJ1-6, with a possible D match to TRBD1 (5 bases). The CDR3 is made up of 15 amino acids. V was pared by 6 bases and J by 7 bases, with 16 bases between. The V gene's germline CDR1 is SGHAT and CDR2 FQNNGV. CDR3 bases: TGTGCCAGCAGATCATGGGGACGGAGGAATTCACCCCTCCACTTT. It yields the protein CASRSWGRRNSPLHF.

This clonotype was counted ten times or more. This chain links TRBV27 with TRBJ1-2, with D maybe TRBD1 (6 bases). This CDR3 spans 14 amino acids. V dropped 0 bases and J dropped 5 bases, with 10 bases sitting between them. The germline CDR1 and CDR2 sequences are MNHEY and SMNVEV (reference sequence). CDR3 loop: CASSLSGGQYGYTF. As DNA, the CDR3 is TGTGCCAGCAGTTTATCCGGAGGACAGTATGGCTACACCTTC.

J is TRBJ2-3 and V is TRBV11-2; the D is unclear. This CDR3 contains 14 residues. CDR1 is SGHAT, CDR2 FQNNGV, per germline. V lost 5 bases and J lost 4, with 13 bases in between. The DNA for the CDR3 is TGTGCCAGCAGCCCACAGTTATGGTCAGATACGCAGTATTTT. Protein sequence: CASSPQLWSDTQYF.

CDR3 region: CASKAGGVNTEAFF. The CDR3 bases are TGTGCCAGCAAAGCGGGGGGGGTGAACACTGAAGCTTTCTTT. This chain uses TRBV27 with TRBJ1-1, with D possibly being TRBD1 (5 bases). The CDR3 has 14 amino acids. Trimming took off 7 bases at V and 0 bases at J, with 12 bases between the two ends. The germline V gene has CDR1 MNHEY and CDR2 SMNVEV (reference sequence).

The CDR3 DNA reads TGTGCCAGCAGTTTACTGACATCTACAGGAAACACCATATATTTT. Amino acids: CASSLLTSTGNTIYF. This chain joins TRBV28 and TRBJ1-3; D not certain. CDR3 length: 15 residues. CDR1 is MDHEN, CDR2 SYDVKM, per germline. Trimming cost V 2 bases and J 4 bases, with 12 bases left between them.

The chain joins TRBV7-3 to TRBJ2-2; D is undetermined. The V gene lost 5 bases and the J gene lost 3 bases, with 10 bases spanning the gap. This CDR3 is 14 amino acids long. CDR1 SGHTA and CDR2 FQGTGA come from the germline V gene. The CDR3, as DNA: TGTGCCAGCAGCCCCCTAAGGCACACCGGGGAGCTGTTTTTT. Translating it yields CASSPLRHTGELFF.

V usage is TRBV5-1 and J usage is TRBJ1-6; unclear D gene. This CDR3 spans 14 amino acids. V was shortened by 0 bases and J by 7 bases, with 8 bases between the two germline ends. The germline CDR1 and CDR2 sequences are SGHRS and YFSETQ. DNA of the CDR3: TGCGCCAGCAGCTTGGATCAGATAAATTCACCCCTCCACTTT. Residues: CASSLDQINSPLHF.

This clonotype occurred a few times. The chain has TRBV20-1 and TRBJ1-6, with a possible D match to TRBD1 (6 bases). V was shortened by 7 bases and J by 6 bases, with 16 bases between the two germline ends. The CDR3 spans 14 residues. Looked up from germline, CDR1 is DFQATT and CDR2 is SNEGSKA (reference sequence). In DNA, the CDR3 is TGCAGTGTTTTGGGACACGGCCTTAATTCACCCCTCCACTTT. Its translation is CSVLGHGLNSPLHF.

This chain connects TRBV6-2 or TRBV6-3 to TRBJ1-1; D may be TRBD1 (6 bases). The CDR3 is 15 residues long. With 6 bases removed from V and 0 bases from J, the gap between germline ends came to 14 bases. The germline V gene encodes CDR1 MNHEY and CDR2 SVGEGT. CDR3: CASRGPQGLNTEAFF. CDR3 DNA sequence: TGTGCCAGCAGGGGGCCACAGGGCTTGAACACTGAAGCTTTCTTT.

Ten or more counts support this clonotype. The chain has TRBV12-3 or TRBV12-4 and TRBJ2-7; 8 bases agree with TRBD1. J was trimmed by 3 bases and V by 3 bases; bases with no gene match: 10. CDR3 length equals 16 residues. Here the CDR3 reads CASSFRVDRVGYEQYF. The CDR3 DNA reads TGTGCCAGCAGTTTCAGGGTGGACAGGGTAGGCTACGAGCAGTACTTC.